A selection of T cell receptor beta chains follows, all from one sample in a study of T cell repertoires in cytomegalovirus infection. Their antigens are not known. TCRdb reanalysed the reads using MiXCR and keeps one entry per CDR3 protein. This table holds 650,000 to 850,000 distinct CDR3 sequences, 25% to 35% found once. Sequenced here: cultured CD8+ T cells from PBMCs, sampled from culture after CMV antigen stimulation. Receptor source: a human donor in good health (CMV status not recorded). Some clones in this sample may be carry-over from other donors' samples. CDR3s include the opening cysteine and the closing phenylalanine or tryptophan. The order of the fields is V gene, D gene, clone size, J gene, CDR3 DNA, CDR3 protein. A D gene is named only where the DNA matches it firmly. The size of a clone is reported for some rows only, either as once, few or many, or as a class for expanded clones.

v_gene: TRBV9
d_gene: NA
abundance: few
j_gene: TRBJ2-5
CDR3nt: TGTGCCAGCAGCGCCGACCAAGGGGGGCAATATTACCAAGAGACCCAGTACTTC
CDR3aa: CASSADQGGQYYQETQYF

v_gene: TRBV6-5
d_gene: TRBD2
abundance: NA
j_gene: TRBJ2-3
CDR3nt: TGTGCCAGCAGTTACTCGATATATGCTGGGGGGGAAGGTGCAGATACGCAGTATTTT
CDR3aa: CASSYSIYAGGEGADTQYF

v_gene: TRBV6-5
d_gene: TRBD1
abundance: NA
j_gene: TRBJ2-1
CDR3nt: TGTGCCAGCAGCTCCGTTGTGGGACAGGGGTACAATGAGCAGTTCTTC
CDR3aa: CASSSVVGQGYNEQFF

v_gene: TRBV7-9
d_gene: TRBD1
abundance: NA
j_gene: TRBJ2-1
CDR3nt: TGTGCCAGCAGCCCGGGACAGGGATGGGACTACAATGAGCAGTTCTTC
CDR3aa: CASSPGQGWDYNEQFF

v_gene: TRBV4-1
d_gene: TRBD2
abundance: NA
j_gene: TRBJ2-3
CDR3nt: TGCGCCAGCAGCCACGTTACTAGCGGGAGCACAGATACGCAGTATTTT
CDR3aa: CASSHVTSGSTDTQYF

v_gene: TRBV6-5
d_gene: NA
abundance: NA
j_gene: TRBJ2-5
CDR3nt: TGTGCCAGCAGTTACTCGGGACCCTCCGAGACCCAGTACTTC
CDR3aa: CASSYSGPSETQYF

v_gene: TRBV7-2
d_gene: NA
abundance: many
j_gene: TRBJ2-3
CDR3nt: TGTGCCAGCAGCTTAAACGGCCTTCTAGATACGCAGTATTTT
CDR3aa: CASSLNGLLDTQYF

v_gene: TRBV7-6
d_gene: TRBD2
abundance: NA
j_gene: TRBJ2-3
CDR3nt: TGTGCCAGCAGCTCTCCACGGCGGGGGGGCACAGATACGCAGTATTTT
CDR3aa: CASSSPRRGGTDTQYF

v_gene: TRBV15
d_gene: TRBD1
abundance: NA
j_gene: TRBJ1-2
CDR3nt: TGTGCCACCAGCAGAGAGTCCCCCGGGACAGGGGGCGACGGCTACACCTTC
CDR3aa: CATSRESPGTGGDGYTF

v_gene: TRBV7-8
d_gene: NA
abundance: few
j_gene: TRBJ2-1
CDR3nt: TGTGCCAGCATTAGTTACTCCTACAATGAGCAGTTCTTC
CDR3aa: CASISYSYNEQFF

v_gene: TRBV4-1
d_gene: TRBD2
abundance: NA
j_gene: TRBJ2-3
CDR3nt: TGCGCCAGCAGCCAACTAGCGGGGGGGTCTATTGGAGATACGCAGTATTTT
CDR3aa: CASSQLAGGSIGDTQYF

v_gene: TRBV10-3
d_gene: NA
abundance: NA
j_gene: TRBJ2-7
CDR3nt: TGTGCCATCCTCAGTGGGGGGCCGGGTGAGCAGTACTTC
CDR3aa: CAILSGGPGEQYF

v_gene: TRBV7-8
d_gene: NA
abundance: many
j_gene: TRBJ1-1
CDR3nt: TGTGCCAGCATAGACAGGCTGAAGGGGATGAACACTGAAGCTTTCTTT
CDR3aa: CASIDRLKGMNTEAFF

v_gene: TRBV7-6
d_gene: TRBD1
abundance: many
j_gene: TRBJ2-1
CDR3nt: TGTGCCAGCAGCTTATGGGAACAGGGGCGTAATGAGCAGTTCTTC
CDR3aa: CASSLWEQGRNEQFF

v_gene: TRBV5-6
d_gene: NA
abundance: few
j_gene: TRBJ1-2
CDR3nt: TGTGCCAGCAGCTTCAGGCAGTTCAATCGTGGCTACACCTTC
CDR3aa: CASSFRQFNRGYTF

v_gene: TRBV27
d_gene: NA
abundance: NA
j_gene: TRBJ2-3
CDR3nt: TGTGCCAGCAGTTTCCGACGACAGTATCTTAGCACAGATACGCAGTATTTT
CDR3aa: CASSFRRQYLSTDTQYF

v_gene: TRBV7-9
d_gene: NA
abundance: few
j_gene: TRBJ1-2
CDR3nt: TGTGCCAGCAGCTTAGGTCCAACGGGCGAACTAATCTATGGCTACACCTTC
CDR3aa: CASSLGPTGELIYGYTF

v_gene: TRBV27
d_gene: NA
abundance: NA
j_gene: TRBJ1-6
CDR3nt: TGTGCCAGCAGTTTAACAGGGTCGGCAATTTATTCACCCCTCCACTTT
CDR3aa: CASSLTGSAIYSPLHF

v_gene: TRBV12-3/TRBV12-4
d_gene: NA
abundance: NA
j_gene: TRBJ2-2
CDR3nt: TGTGCCAGCAGTTTATCTAGCATCGGGGAGCTGTTTTTT
CDR3aa: CASSLSSIGELFF

v_gene: TRBV7-8
d_gene: NA
abundance: few
j_gene: TRBJ1-2
CDR3nt: TGTGCCAGCAGCTCATCAGATATTAACTATGGCTACACCTTC
CDR3aa: CASSSSDINYGYTF

v_gene: TRBV20-1
d_gene: NA
abundance: few
j_gene: TRBJ2-3
CDR3nt: TGCAGTGCCCGTCCACAGATTCCAACATCAGATACGCAGTATTTT
CDR3aa: CSARPQIPTSDTQYF

v_gene: TRBV2
d_gene: NA
abundance: few
j_gene: TRBJ1-1
CDR3nt: TGTGCCAGCACCGCGGACAGTGCGAACACTGAAGCTTTCTTT
CDR3aa: CASTADSANTEAFF

v_gene: TRBV6-2/TRBV6-3
d_gene: NA
abundance: few
j_gene: TRBJ1-5
CDR3nt: TGTGCCAGCAGACATGACTGGAGGGGCAATCAGCCCCAGCATTTT
CDR3aa: CASRHDWRGNQPQHF

v_gene: TRBV5-4
d_gene: NA
abundance: NA
j_gene: TRBJ1-1
CDR3nt: TGTGCCAGCAGCTGGGGGGCTCCAGTGATCACTGAAGCTTTCTTT
CDR3aa: CASSWGAPVITEAFF

v_gene: TRBV7-7
d_gene: TRBD1
abundance: NA
j_gene: TRBJ2-3
CDR3nt: TGTGCTAGCAGCCGAGGGGGCCCCCAGGGCCATACGCAGTATTTT
CDR3aa: CASSRGGPQGHTQYF

v_gene: TRBV7-9
d_gene: NA
abundance: NA
j_gene: TRBJ2-4
CDR3nt: TGTGCCAGCATGGAACTAGCCAAAAACATTCAGTACTTC
CDR3aa: CASMELAKNIQYF

v_gene: TRBV12-3/TRBV12-4
d_gene: TRBD1
abundance: NA
j_gene: TRBJ1-5
CDR3nt: TGTGCCAGCAGTTTATGGGACAGTCGGAAGGGCAATCAGCCCCAGCATTTT
CDR3aa: CASSLWDSRKGNQPQHF

v_gene: TRBV12-3/TRBV12-4
d_gene: NA
abundance: many
j_gene: TRBJ2-2
CDR3nt: TGTGCCAGCAGTCTCCCCGCGGGAAGGGAGGACACCGGGGAGCTGTTTTTT
CDR3aa: CASSLPAGREDTGELFF

v_gene: TRBV4-3
d_gene: NA
abundance: NA
j_gene: TRBJ1-2
CDR3nt: TGCGCCAGCAGCCAAGAAAGTCGGGCGGGACGCTACACCTTC
CDR3aa: CASSQESRAGRYTF

v_gene: TRBV5-1
d_gene: NA
abundance: NA
j_gene: TRBJ1-6
CDR3nt: TGCGCCAGCAGCTTGGAAGTGACCGGGTATTCACCCCTCCACTTT
CDR3aa: CASSLEVTGYSPLHF

v_gene: TRBV20-1
d_gene: NA
abundance: NA
j_gene: TRBJ1-1
CDR3nt: TGCAGTGCTCCTTTGGGGGGGACCGAAGCTTTCTTT
CDR3aa: CSAPLGGTEAFF

v_gene: TRBV7-2
d_gene: TRBD1
abundance: few
j_gene: TRBJ1-4
CDR3nt: TGTGCCAGCAGCCCTAGACAGGGGGTGGCTGAAAAACTGTTTTTT
CDR3aa: CASSPRQGVAEKLFF

v_gene: TRBV4-3
d_gene: NA
abundance: NA
j_gene: TRBJ2-3
CDR3nt: TGCGCCAGCAGCCAAGCCTTCACAAATACGCAGTATTTT
CDR3aa: CASSQAFTNTQYF

v_gene: TRBV7-9
d_gene: NA
abundance: many
j_gene: TRBJ1-2
CDR3nt: TGTGCCAGCAGCCCAGGGGACATTTATGGCTACACCTTC
CDR3aa: CASSPGDIYGYTF

v_gene: TRBV9
d_gene: TRBD1
abundance: NA
j_gene: TRBJ2-1
CDR3nt: TGTGCCAGCAGCGTAGCGGGCAGGGGGTATTACAATGAGCAGTTCTTC
CDR3aa: CASSVAGRGYYNEQFF

v_gene: TRBV4-1
d_gene: TRBD1
abundance: few
j_gene: TRBJ1-5
CDR3nt: TGCGCCAGCAGCCAGGGACAGCGCAATCAGCCCCAGCATTTT
CDR3aa: CASSQGQRNQPQHF

v_gene: TRBV6-6
d_gene: NA
abundance: many
j_gene: TRBJ2-1
CDR3nt: TGTGCCAGCAGTTACGGCACAAACAATGAGCAGTTCTTC
CDR3aa: CASSYGTNNEQFF

v_gene: TRBV5-1
d_gene: NA
abundance: NA
j_gene: TRBJ1-4
CDR3nt: TGCGCCAGCAGCTCTCCAGACAATGAAAAACTGTTTTTT
CDR3aa: CASSSPDNEKLFF

v_gene: TRBV7-6
d_gene: NA
abundance: few
j_gene: TRBJ1-2
CDR3nt: TGTGCCAGCAGCTTAGAGTCAGGGGTACATAGCTACACCTTC
CDR3aa: CASSLESGVHSYTF

v_gene: TRBV24-1
d_gene: TRBD1
abundance: NA
j_gene: TRBJ2-3
CDR3nt: TGTGCCACCAGTGATCAGGGGGCATGGGATACGCAGTATTTT
CDR3aa: CATSDQGAWDTQYF

v_gene: TRBV7-6
d_gene: NA
abundance: many
j_gene: TRBJ1-1
CDR3nt: TGTGCCAGCAGCCCAAGGGACATGAACACTGAAGCTTTCTTT
CDR3aa: CASSPRDMNTEAFF

v_gene: TRBV27
d_gene: NA
abundance: few
j_gene: TRBJ2-3
CDR3nt: TGTGCCAGCAGACAAGGCTGGGTGGGAGATACGCAGTATTTT
CDR3aa: CASRQGWVGDTQYF

v_gene: TRBV5-4
d_gene: NA
abundance: NA
j_gene: TRBJ1-2
CDR3nt: TGTGCCAGCACCCCCTGGGGCTTAAACTATGGCTACACCTTC
CDR3aa: CASTPWGLNYGYTF

v_gene: TRBV27
d_gene: TRBD2
abundance: NA
j_gene: TRBJ2-2
CDR3nt: TGTGCCAGCAGTTTAACCGGGGGGGCCGCCACCGGGGAGCTGTTTTTT
CDR3aa: CASSLTGGAATGELFF

v_gene: TRBV6-6
d_gene: NA
abundance: few
j_gene: TRBJ1-1
CDR3nt: TGTGCCAGCAGTTACTTACAGGGTATGAACACTGAAGCTTTCTTT
CDR3aa: CASSYLQGMNTEAFF

v_gene: TRBV19
d_gene: TRBD2
abundance: NA
j_gene: TRBJ2-2
CDR3nt: TGTGCCAGTAGTATAGGTCTAGCGGGGATCCCCGGGGAGCTGTTTTTT
CDR3aa: CASSIGLAGIPGELFF

v_gene: TRBV5-6
d_gene: TRBD1
abundance: few
j_gene: TRBJ1-1
CDR3nt: TGTGCCAGTAAGGACAGGGGGGATATAATGACTGAAGCTTTCTTT
CDR3aa: CASKDRGDIMTEAFF

v_gene: TRBV12-3/TRBV12-4
d_gene: NA
abundance: few
j_gene: TRBJ1-5
CDR3nt: TGTGCCAGCAGTGACGGAGGGAGGAGCCAGCCCCAGCATTTT
CDR3aa: CASSDGGRSQPQHF

v_gene: TRBV28
d_gene: TRBD1
abundance: NA
j_gene: TRBJ2-5
CDR3nt: TGTGCCAGCAGCTCGGAGAGGGGGCGAGAGACCCAGTACTTC
CDR3aa: CASSSERGRETQYF